A single sample gave rise to the 21 T cell receptor beta chains below, sequenced in a study of CD8 T cells in Susac syndrome. RNA, at about 0.45 to 1 ug, was reverse transcribed with random hexamers. TCRdb reprocessed the immunoSEQ multiplex PCR reads with MiXCR, giving one entry per CDR3 protein. The repertoire holds under 200,000 distinct CDR3 sequences, with 94% as singletons. Material for sequencing was CD4+ T cells from PBMCs. The receptors derive from a human donor with Susac syndrome.

The rearrangement uses TRBV20-1 and TRBJ1-1, with a tentative D call TRBD1 (6 bases). The CDR3 totals 11 residues. Germline V gene lookup returns CDR1 DFQATT and CDR2 SNEGSKA (reference sequence). CDR3 amino acids: CLVDRRDKAFF. The CDR3 nucleotides are TGCCTCGTCGACAGGAGGGATAAAGCTTTCTTT.

This chain connects TRBV11-2 to TRBJ2-7; D ambiguous. The CDR3 has 13 amino acids. Trimming removed 4 bases from V and 9 bases from J, with 16 bases in between. Germline V gene lookup returns CDR1 SGHAT and CDR2 FQNNGV. The CDR3 region has the DNA TGTGCCAGCAGCTCGGACGGCAGAATACGGCAGTACTTC. Protein: CASSSDGRIRQYF.

This sequence joins TRBV27 and TRBJ1-5; 11 bases are a match to TRBD1. V dropped 3 bases and J dropped 5; count of bases not matched to a gene: 6. CDR1 MNHEY and CDR2 SMNVEV come from the germline V gene (reference sequence). This CDR3 region has 16 residues. The CDR3 sequence is CASSLSGTGGYQPQHF. The CDR3 bases are TGTGCCAGCAGTTTGTCCGGGACAGGGGGGTATCAGCCCCAGCATTTT.

The rearrangement uses TRBV12-3 or TRBV12-4 and TRBJ2-2, with D perhaps being TRBD1 or TRBD2 (5 bases each). CDR3 length equals 16 residues. The V end lost 5 bases, the J end lost 4 bases, and 17 bases lay between the germline ends. In DNA, the CDR3 is TGTGCCAGCAGTCCCCGGGGCGTGGCTGCCACCGGGGAGCTGTTTTTT. This translates into CASSPRGVAATGELFF.

In its sample, this clonotype was seen once. The rearrangement uses TRBV4-3 and TRBJ1-2, with a possible D match to TRBD1 (5 bases). Trimming removed 0 bases from V and 6 bases from J, with 8 bases in between. The CDR3 length is 13 residues. The germline gives CDR1 LGHNA, CDR2 YSLEER. CDR3 region: CASSQDGGDGYTF. DNA of the CDR3: TGCGCCAGCAGCCAAGATGGGGGAGATGGCTACACCTTC.

The chain links TRBV20-1 to TRBJ1-1; D not certain. The V and J ends lost 0 bases and 2 bases respectively, with 7 bases between them. Germline lookup yields CDR1 DFQATT and CDR2 SNEGSKA (reference sequence). The CDR3 contains 13 residues. In nucleotides, the CDR3 is TGCAGTGCTAGAGATCAGGCCAACACTGAAGCTTTCTTT. Its protein product is CSARDQANTEAFF.

This CDR3 reads CAGQPGAGNTIYF. In DNA, the CDR3 is TGTGCCGGCCAGCCAGGGGCTGGAAACACCATATATTTT. V is TRBV30 and J is TRBJ1-3; perhaps TRBD1 as D (6 bases). From germline, CDR1 is GTSNPN and CDR2 SVGIG (reference sequence). The CDR3 extends over 13 amino acids. V was cut by 8 bases and J by 2 bases, with 13 bases left in between.

The rearrangement links TRBV20-1 to TRBJ2-5; D gene unclear. Germline V gene data show CDR1 as DFQATT and CDR2 as SNEGSKA (reference sequence). V was cut by 3 bases and J by 0 bases, with 8 bases left in between. CDR3 length: 13 residues. CDR3 sequence reads: CSAREPYQETQYF. The CDR3 bases are TGCAGTGCTAGGGAACCGTACCAAGAGACCCAGTACTTC.

This chain joins TRBV3-1 and TRBJ2-5; 9 nucleotides align to TRBD2. Germline V gene data show CDR1 as LGHDT and CDR2 as YNNKEL (reference sequence). Unmatched junction bases numbered 7, after V lost 8 bases and J lost 3 bases. The CDR3 spans 14 residues. Written as DNA, the CDR3 is TGTGCCAGCCAATCTAGCGGGGATAAAGAGACCCAGTACTTC. Residues: CASQSSGDKETQYF.

CDR3: CAWSPPGAGNTIYF. In nucleotides, the CDR3 is TGTGCCTGGAGTCCCCCAGGGGCTGGAAACACCATATATTTT. The chain employs TRBV30 and TRBJ1-3; the D gene is possibly TRBD1 (6 bases). Trimming took 2 bases from V and 2 from J, leaving 10 bases between them. The CDR3 extends over 14 amino acids. Germline V gene lookup returns CDR1 GTSNPN and CDR2 SVGIG (reference sequence).

V gene TRBV12-3 or TRBV12-4 combines with J gene TRBJ2-1; the D gene is possibly TRBD1 (6 bases). Trimming took off 3 bases at V and 9 bases at J, with 15 bases between the two ends. This CDR3 has 14 residues. The CDR3 loop is CASSLFGRGVEQFF. The DNA for the CDR3 is TGTGCCAGCAGTTTGTTTGGCAGGGGCGTTGAGCAGTTCTTC.

This clonotype was found a few times. The chain combines TRBV3-1 with TRBJ2-5; maybe TRBD2 (6 bases). Per germline, CDR1 LGHDT and CDR2 YNNKEL (reference sequence). The CDR3 sequence is 14 residues long. V was pared by 4 bases and J by 3 bases, with 12 bases between. The CDR3, as DNA: TGTGCCAGCAGCCTTCTGGGAGGTAAAGAGACCCAGTACTTC. Amino acid sequence: CASSLLGGKETQYF.

V is TRBV15 and J is TRBJ1-5, with 9 bases lining up with TRBD1. The germline V gene encodes CDR1 LNHNV and CDR2 YYDKDF (reference sequence). J lost 7 bases, V lost 0 bases, and 13 bases had no gene match. The CDR3 is made up of 18 amino acids. The CDR3 coding sequence is TGTGCCACCAGCAGAGATAGAGGGACAGGGAGGTCGCGCCAGCCCCAGCATTTT. Translated, it gives CATSRDRGTGRSRQPQHF.

This clonotype came up a few times. The J gene is TRBJ1-2, the V gene TRBV30; D remains ambiguous. CDR3 size: 13 residues. V shed 1 base and J shed 2 bases, with 8 bases lying between them. The germline V gene has CDR1 GTSNPN and CDR2 SVGIG (reference sequence). The CDR3 DNA follows: TGTGCCTGGAGTGGGACTCAGAACTATGGCTACACCTTC. This translates into CAWSGTQNYGYTF.

V gene TRBV7-3 combines with J gene TRBJ2-2, with a tentative D call TRBD2 (5 bases). Germline V gives CDR1 SGHTA, CDR2 FQGTGA. Trimming cost V 4 bases and J 1 base, with 10 bases left between them. This CDR3 has 15 amino acids. CDR3 residues: CASSSYAGNTGELFF. For the CDR3, the DNA is TGTGCCAGCAGCTCGTACGCGGGGAACACCGGGGAGCTGTTTTTT.

The V gene is TRBV20-1, the J gene TRBJ1-6; D gene uncertain. V was cut by 4 bases and J by 7 bases, with 11 bases left in between. Germline V gene lookup returns CDR1 DFQATT and CDR2 SNEGSKA (reference sequence). The CDR3 length is 13 residues. CDR3 sequence: CSAIAGLNSPLHF. The DNA for the CDR3 is TGCAGTGCTATAGCGGGTCTGAATTCACCCCTCCACTTT.

V usage is TRBV4-2 and J usage is TRBJ2-2, with D maybe TRBD1 (6 bases). This CDR3 is 16 amino acids long. The germline CDR1 and CDR2 sequences are LGHNA and YNFKEQ. With 2 bases removed from V and 1 base from J, the gap between germline ends came to 11 bases. This chain's CDR3 is CASSQPLTGNTGELFF. The CDR3 bases are TGTGCCAGCAGCCAACCCTTGACAGGGAACACCGGGGAGCTGTTTTTT.

The CDR3 bases are TGTGCCAGCACACAGATGCTCACTGAAGCTTTCTTT. Its translation is CASTQMLTEAFF. The chain is built from TRBV2 and TRBJ1-1; D unclear. V shed 7 bases and J shed 4 bases, with 10 bases lying between them. The CDR3 extends over 12 amino acids. Germline V gene lookup returns CDR1 SNHLY and CDR2 FYNNEI.

DNA for the CDR3: TGTGCCAGCAGCCCCAGGGGTGGAGGCTATGGCTACACCTTC. This sequence encodes CASSPRGGGYGYTF. The rearrangement links TRBV5-6 to TRBJ1-2; D may be TRBD1 (6 bases). The CDR3 is 14 amino acids. Trimming stripped 4 bases from V and 4 bases from J, with 14 bases between. Germline assignment: CDR1 SGHDT and CDR2 YYEEEE. Using reference TRBV5-6 and TRBJ1-2 for the parts outside the CDR3, the full variable domain is DAGVTQSPTHLIKTRGQQVTLRCSPKSGHDTVSWYQQALGQGPQFIFQYYEEEERQRGNFPDRFSGHQFPNYSSELNVNALLLGDSALYLCASSPRGGGYGYTFGSGTRLTVV.

The chain employs TRBV5-1 and TRBJ1-5; 8 bases are a match to TRBD1. The germline gives CDR1 SGHRS, CDR2 YFSETQ. The V and J ends lost 2 bases and 4 bases, in that order; junction bases with no gene match: 8. This CDR3 spans 16 amino acids. The CDR3 nucleotides are TGCGCCAGCAGCTTACCGACTTGGACAGGGAATCAGCCCCAGCATTTT. This sequence encodes CASSLPTWTGNQPQHF.

This rearrangement joins TRBV20-1 to TRBJ1-2, with D tentatively TRBD1 (6 bases). Germline lookup yields CDR1 DFQATT and CDR2 SNEGSKA (reference sequence). Trimming stripped 3 bases from V and 7 bases from J, with 21 bases between. The CDR3 has 15 residues. The CDR3 region is CSARGQGKGIGGYTF. The CDR3 DNA reads as TGCAGTGCTAGGGGGCAGGGGAAAGGAATTGGTGGCTACACCTTC.